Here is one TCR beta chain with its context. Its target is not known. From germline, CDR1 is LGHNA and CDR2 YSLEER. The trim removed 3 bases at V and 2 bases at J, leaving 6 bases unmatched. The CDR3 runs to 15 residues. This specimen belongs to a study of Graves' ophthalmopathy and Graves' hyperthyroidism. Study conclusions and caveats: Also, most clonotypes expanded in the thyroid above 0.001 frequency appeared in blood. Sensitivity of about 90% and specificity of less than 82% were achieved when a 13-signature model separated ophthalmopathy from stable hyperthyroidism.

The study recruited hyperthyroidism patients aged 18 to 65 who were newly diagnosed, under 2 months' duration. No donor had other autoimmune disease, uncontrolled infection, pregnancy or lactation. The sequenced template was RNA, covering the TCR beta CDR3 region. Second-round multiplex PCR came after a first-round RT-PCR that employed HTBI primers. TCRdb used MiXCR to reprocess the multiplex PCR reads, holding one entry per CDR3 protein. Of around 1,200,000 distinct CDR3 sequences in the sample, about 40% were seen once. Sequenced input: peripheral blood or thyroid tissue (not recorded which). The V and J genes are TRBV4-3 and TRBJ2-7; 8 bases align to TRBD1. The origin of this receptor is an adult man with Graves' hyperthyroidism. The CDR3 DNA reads TGCGCCAGCAGCCACGGACAGGGCAAGACCTACGAGCAGTACTTC. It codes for CASSHGQGKTYEQYF.